This T cell receptor beta chain came from a study of vaccination and CD4 T cells after COVID-19 (dated by TCRdb to 2021 to 2024). With respect to the entire study: The convalescent cohort included six males and four females, with two Hispanic individuals, seven Caucasians, two Asians and one multiracial person. Each participant got two doses of either the Pfizer-BioNTech BNT162b2 vaccine (n=8) or the Moderna mRNA-1273 vaccine (n=2). Post-COVID blood samples from convalescent patients were collected a median of about 100 days after diagnosis, with a range of roughly 35 to 161 days. Post-vaccine blood samples were taken a median of around 77 days after the second vaccine dose, with a range of 14 to 241 days. Overlapping spike peptide pools from SARS-CoV-2 and from the common cold coronaviruses HCoV-NL63, HCoV-OC43 and HCoV-229E were used as culture stimuli. Control cultures used a CEFX viral epitope pool as positive control, an HIV-1 Nef peptide pool as negative control, or no peptide. In about 11 COVID-19 convalescent patients and 4 infection-naive healthy vaccine recipients, the spike-specific CD4+ TCR repertoire before mRNA vaccination was compared with the repertoire after mRNA vaccination. The investigation overall reported the following: Only a relatively small number of convalescent patients were included in the study, and early timepoints following natural infection were not analyzed. An increase in the median number of SARS-CoV-2-reactive clonotypes from more than 20 after infection to some 40 after vaccination was observed, but the change was not found to be significant. In convalescent patients, a median around 86% of post-vaccine SARS-CoV-2-reactive clones were detected only after vaccination, suggesting vaccine-specific priming. Of the vaccine-specific clones found in convalescent patients, nearly all (304 of 307) were mono-reactive for SARS-CoV-2 spike instead of being cross-reactive with common cold coronaviruses.

This clonotype was counted a few times. Its cognate antigen has yet to be identified. No clone much larger than this one lies a single base away; base qualities are absent. Taken with the paper, the label for treatment or condition translates to: roughly 10-day PBMC culture with coronavirus spike peptide pools or control peptides (ViraFEST assay). The ViraFEST assay was used in the study, in which antigen-specific T cells were expanded with peptide pools and expanded clonotypes were subsequently identified by TCR sequencing. Negative nucleocapsid antibody tests before and after vaccination confirmed that the healthy vaccine recipients had no prior SARS-CoV-2 infection. PBMCs were cultured at about 2 million per well in IMDM supplemented with 5% human AB serum and about 9.5 IU/ml IL-2, with around 10 ug/ml peptide pools added. On days 3 and 7, half of the culture medium was replaced with fresh IL-2-containing medium. CD4+ T cells were isolated after approximately ten days of culture through negative selection using the EasySep CD4+ T cell isolation kit. PBMCs were separated from whole blood using Ficoll-Paque Plus gradient centrifugation and then either used fresh or cryopreserved at -140C. In general, triplicate wells were set up for every culture condition.

The library relied on PCR. DNA from cultured CD4+ T cells underwent TCR sequencing with the Oncomine TCR Beta short-read assay at the Johns Hopkins FTIC core. The QIAamp micro DNA kit was used to extract genomic DNA from the cultured CD4+ T cells. Oncomine TCR Beta libraries from cultured CD4+ T cells were pooled with unique dual indexes and sequenced on an Illumina iSeq 100. The study's own analysis went as follows. Non-productive sequences were filtered out, and CDR3s that did not start with C, did not end with F or W, or were shorter than 7 amino acids were discarded. The MANAFEST web application was used to identify antigen-specific clonotypes by comparing peptide-stimulated wells against reference wells and other culture wells. To be called positive, a clone needed an FDR below 0.05, an odds ratio above 5, and a productive frequency above 0.1% in at least two of three replicate wells. A clonotype counted as cross-reactive if it showed significant expansion both in the SARS-CoV-2 spike wells and in at least one common cold coronavirus spike condition. CDR3 homology was assessed with Levenshtein distances (stringdist) and unrooted phylogenetic trees (ape) in R version 3.6.1. TCRdb redid the processing of the public reads, applying fastp at Q25 and MiXCR, and retained in-frame beta chains. All rows with the same CDR3 protein become a single entry with the most common DNA and genes. The V and J calls and clone size are TCRdb's, not the authors'. The sample table shows approximately 15,000 distinct CDR3 sequences, and about a third are seen once. The ten largest clones take up roughly 25% of the sample.

The germline V gene supplies CDR1 MNHEY and CDR2 SVGAGI. Taken from cysteine to phenylalanine, the CDR3 has 15 residues. Only the CDR3 region is kept as DNA, spanning 45 bases read in frame from base 1. V sheds 4 bases and J sheds 0 bases, leaving 10 bases between their ends. This receptor chain uses TRBV6-5 and TRBJ1-3; TRBD1 is perhaps the D gene, given 5 matching bases. The source material was CD4+ T cells from blood, cultured in vitro, sampled before SARS-CoV-2 vaccination. The origin of this receptor is a human donor who received a COVID-19 vaccine. The CDR3 is CASSSPGLSGNTIYF. The DNA is TGTGCCAGCAGTTCCCCAGGGCTCTCTGGAAACACCATATATTTT.